This TCR beta chain was captured in a study of blood T cell repertoires in COVID-19. The length of the CDR3 is 13 residues. The junction had 2 bases not matched to a gene; V was cut back by 4 bases and J by 4 bases. The germline gives CDR1 SEHNR, CDR2 FQNEAQ (reference sequence). The authors' processing: Reference gene primer amplification gave estimated nucleated cell counts. Assay: immunoSEQ multiplex PCR; the TCRdb copy retains only in-frame clones and omits some. The D gene and trimming were derived from the DNA, and the V and J assignments and clone size from that table. Altogether tens of thousands of clones are present, 91% being singletons, with the ten largest covering around 9%.

The clonotype originates from a human donor in a cohort sampled during active COVID-19. The chain carries TRBV7-9 and TRBJ2-5, with 8 nucleotides matching TRBD2. The sequencing sample was made of peripheral blood. The CDR3 DNA follows: TGTGCCAGCAGCTCTGCGGGAGGAGAGACCCAGTACTTC. It translates to CASSSAGGETQYF.